The rows below give T cell receptor beta chains drawn from one sample of a study of blood T cell repertoires in COVID-19. Generated by immunoSEQ multiplex PCR, the TCRdb table keeps only in-frame clones and is missing some. The sample yields some 180,000 clones, 82% seen once. The sequenced material came from peripheral blood. These receptors originate from a woman in her sixties or seventies with COVID-19, enrolled during active disease. Each CDR3 is given with its conserved first and last residue. D genes are given only for firm matches. The size field is filled for only some rows; it gives once, few, many or a size class.

D: TRBD1; V: TRBV9; size: NA; J: TRBJ1-6; CDR3: CASSAGTGNNSPLHF; DNA: TGTGCCAGCAGCGCCGGGACAGGGAATAATTCACCCCTCCACTTT
D: TRBD1; V: TRBV6-2/TRBV6-3; size: NA; J: TRBJ1-3; CDR3: CASSRGQSSGNTIYF; DNA: TGTGCCAGCAGCCGGGGACAGAGCTCTGGAAACACCATATATTTT
D: TRBD1; V: TRBV6-5; size: many; J: TRBJ2-2; CDR3: CASSSGTGLGELFF; DNA: TGTGCCAGCAGTTCCGGGACAGGGCTCGGAGAGCTGTTTTTT
D: TRBD1; V: TRBV18; size: NA; J: TRBJ2-1; CDR3: CASSPYRGSYNEQFF; DNA: TGTGCCAGCTCACCCTACAGGGGCTCCTACAATGAGCAGTTCTTC
D: NA; V: TRBV3-1/TRBV3-2; size: NA; J: TRBJ1-2; CDR3: CASSQARALRGYTF; DNA: TGTGCCAGCAGCCAAGCCAGGGCCTTAAGGGGCTACACCTTC
D: TRBD2; V: TRBV4-2; size: NA; J: TRBJ2-5; CDR3: CASSDRPGLEKETQYF; DNA: TGTGCCAGCAGCGACCGCCCAGGACTAGAAAAAGAGACCCAGTACTTC
D: TRBD2; V: TRBV7-3; size: NA; J: TRBJ2-1; CDR3: CASSFTSGTPYNEQFF; DNA: TGTGCCAGCAGCTTTACTAGCGGGACCCCCTACAATGAGCAGTTCTTC
D: TRBD1; V: TRBV11-2; size: NA; J: TRBJ2-1; CDR3: CASSAVTGGLENNEQFF; DNA: TGTGCCAGCAGCGCAGTTACAGGGGGCCTGGAGAACAATGAGCAGTTCTTC
D: TRBD2; V: TRBV6-6; size: NA; J: TRBJ2-1; CDR3: CASSRSGRAGDEQFF; DNA: TGTGCCAGCAGCCGGAGCGGGAGGGCCGGGGATGAGCAGTTCTTC
D: NA; V: TRBV19; size: NA; J: TRBJ2-2; CDR3: CASRSGLANTGELFF; DNA: TGTGCCAGTAGAAGCGGACTCGCGAACACCGGGGAGCTGTTTTTT
D: NA; V: TRBV9; size: NA; J: TRBJ2-5; CDR3: CASSVQGSGFSAQYF; DNA: TGTGCCAGCAGCGTCCAAGGGAGTGGATTTTCGGCCCAGTACTTC
D: NA; V: TRBV6-1; size: NA; J: TRBJ1-1; CDR3: CASSESVNTEAFF; DNA: TGTGCCAGCAGTGAATCCGTTAACACTGAAGCTTTCTTT
D: NA; V: TRBV29-1; size: NA; J: TRBJ1-1; CDR3: CSVEAGWYTEAFF; DNA: TGCAGCGTTGAAGCAGGGTGGTACACTGAAGCTTTCTTT
D: TRBD1; V: TRBV27; size: NA; J: TRBJ1-2; CDR3: CASSLYSGDSAPYGYTF; DNA: TGTGCCAGCAGTTTATACTCTGGGGACAGCGCACCGTATGGCTACACCTTC
D: TRBD1; V: TRBV9; size: NA; J: TRBJ1-3; CDR3: CASSVAPGQGVGNTIYF; DNA: TGTGCCAGCAGCGTAGCCCCGGGACAGGGGGTTGGAAACACCATATATTTT
D: TRBD1; V: TRBV5-8; size: once; J: TRBJ2-3; CDR3: CASSFMRTSGGDTQYF; DNA: TGTGCCAGCAGCTTCATGCGCACCTCAGGGGGAGATACGCAGTATTTT
D: TRBD1; V: TRBV15; size: NA; J: TRBJ1-1; CDR3: CATSRTAGGGGTEAFF; DNA: TGTGCCACCAGCAGAACGGCAGGGGGTGGTGGCACTGAAGCTTTCTTT
D: NA; V: TRBV20-1; size: NA; J: TRBJ2-1; CDR3: CSVDYYNEQFF; DNA: TGCAGTGTCGACTATTACAATGAGCAGTTCTTC
D: TRBD1; V: TRBV6-5; size: NA; J: TRBJ1-2; CDR3: CASRIGQGDYYGYTF; DNA: TGTGCCAGCAGGATTGGACAGGGGGACTACTATGGCTACACCTTC
D: TRBD2; V: TRBV11-2; size: once; J: TRBJ2-1; CDR3: CASSFSGSTYNEQFF; DNA: TGTGCCAGCAGCTTTAGCGGGAGCACCTACAATGAGCAGTTCTTC
D: TRBD2; V: TRBV13; size: NA; J: TRBJ2-1; CDR3: CASSLVGTSGNNEQFF; DNA: TGTGCCAGCAGCTTAGTGGGGACTAGCGGGAACAATGAGCAGTTCTTC
D: NA; V: TRBV2; size: NA; J: TRBJ2-2; CDR3: CASSEWAGDTGELFF; DNA: TGTGCCAGCAGTGAATGGGCAGGGGACACCGGGGAGCTGTTTTTT
D: TRBD1; V: TRBV10-3; size: NA; J: TRBJ2-1; CDR3: CAISADRDSYNEQFF; DNA: TGTGCCATCAGTGCCGACAGGGACTCCTACAATGAGCAGTTCTTC
D: NA; V: TRBV7-6; size: NA; J: TRBJ1-3; CDR3: CASSQTPIGNTIYF; DNA: TGTGCCAGCAGCCAAACCCCTATTGGAAACACCATATATTTT
D: NA; V: TRBV5-6; size: NA; J: TRBJ2-3; CDR3: CASSFRDSAVGTQYF; DNA: TGTGCCAGCAGCTTCCGGGACTCCGCCGTGGGTACGCAGTATTTT
D: NA; V: TRBV28; size: NA; J: TRBJ1-2; CDR3: CAAFTGANYGYTF; DNA: TGTGCCGCATTCACAGGCGCTAACTATGGCTACACCTTC
D: TRBD2; V: TRBV6-1; size: NA; J: TRBJ2-1; CDR3: CASSVPRTSGRTQLFF; DNA: TGTGCCAGCAGTGTACCCCGTACTAGCGGGAGAACCCAGCTGTTCTTC
D: TRBD1; V: TRBV19; size: NA; J: TRBJ2-5; CDR3: CASSANRGETQYF; DNA: TGTGCCAGTAGTGCCAACAGGGGAGAGACCCAGTACTTC
D: NA; V: TRBV4-3; size: NA; J: TRBJ2-2; CDR3: CASSQDYRRDTGELFF; DNA: TGCGCCAGCAGCCAAGATTATAGGAGGGACACCGGGGAGCTGTTTTTT
D: NA; V: TRBV9; size: NA; J: TRBJ1-1; CDR3: CASSVGVGGNTEAFF; DNA: TGTGCCAGCAGCGTAGGGGTGGGAGGGAACACTGAAGCTTTCTTT
D: TRBD1; V: TRBV18; size: NA; J: TRBJ2-7; CDR3: CASSPGTGQPYEQYF; DNA: TGTGCCAGCTCACCAGGGACAGGGCAACCCTACGAGCAGTACTTC
D: NA; V: TRBV11-3; size: NA; J: TRBJ1-1; CDR3: CASSAPQANTEAFF; DNA: TGTGCCAGCAGCGCACCACAGGCGAACACTGAAGCTTTCTTT
D: TRBD2; V: TRBV7-7; size: NA; J: TRBJ2-7; CDR3: CASSLARLANYEQYF; DNA: TGTGCTAGCAGCTTAGCCCGACTAGCGAACTACGAGCAGTACTTC
D: NA; V: TRBV30; size: NA; J: TRBJ1-6; CDR3: CAWAGVYNSPLHF; DNA: TGTGCCTGGGCAGGGGTCTATAATTCACCCCTCCACTTT
D: TRBD2; V: TRBV19; size: NA; J: TRBJ2-3; CDR3: CATKKGLAGTDTQYF; DNA: TGTGCCACCAAAAAAGGACTAGCGGGAACAGATACGCAGTATTTT
D: TRBD1; V: TRBV7-7; size: NA; J: TRBJ2-1; CDR3: CASSSTGQANNEQFF; DNA: TGTGCTAGCAGCTCCACGGGACAGGCGAACAATGAGCAGTTCTTC
D: NA; V: TRBV7-2; size: NA; J: TRBJ2-1; CDR3: CASSLVLGRYGSYNEQFF; DNA: TGTGCCAGCAGCTTAGTTTTGGGGAGGTATGGCTCCTACAATGAGCAGTTCTTC
D: TRBD2; V: TRBV27; size: NA; J: TRBJ2-1; CDR3: CASSSPSGNSGFEQFF; DNA: TGTGCCAGCAGTTCACCTAGCGGGAACTCCGGCTTCGAGCAGTTCTTC
D: NA; V: TRBV5-4; size: NA; J: TRBJ2-6; CDR3: CASSPGQARSGANVLTF; DNA: TGTGCCAGCAGCCCCGGCCAGGCTCGCTCTGGGGCCAACGTCCTGACTTTC
D: NA; V: TRBV9; size: once; J: TRBJ1-1; CDR3: CASSVAGRNTEAFF; DNA: TGTGCCAGCAGCGTTGCGGGACGGAACACTGAAGCTTTCTTT
D: TRBD2; V: TRBV27; size: few; J: TRBJ2-2; CDR3: CASSWGGRGGELFF; DNA: TGTGCCAGCAGTTGGGGAGGGCGAGGCGGGGAGCTGTTTTTT
D: NA; V: TRBV2; size: NA; J: TRBJ1-1; CDR3: CASSDQLANTEAFF; DNA: TGTGCCAGCAGTGATCAGTTGGCGAACACTGAAGCTTTCTTT
D: TRBD2; V: TRBV5-1; size: few; J: TRBJ2-3; CDR3: CASSLWSSGSTDTQYF; DNA: TGCGCCAGCAGCTTGTGGTCTAGCGGGAGCACAGATACGCAGTATTTT
D: TRBD1; V: TRBV19; size: NA; J: TRBJ1-4; CDR3: CASSTTGVFDEKLFF; DNA: TGTGCCAGTAGTACTACAGGGGTCTTTGATGAAAAACTGTTTTTT
D: NA; V: TRBV6-5; size: NA; J: TRBJ2-1; CDR3: CASSRDKAGDNEQFF; DNA: TGTGCCAGCAGCCGAGATAAAGCCGGGGACAATGAGCAGTTCTTC
D: NA; V: TRBV5-1; size: once; J: TRBJ2-3; CDR3: CASSLGESTDTQYF; DNA: TGCGCCAGCAGCTTGGGAGAGAGCACAGATACGCAGTATTTT
D: NA; V: TRBV6-4; size: NA; J: TRBJ2-2; CDR3: CASSRDTVNTGELFF; DNA: TGTGCCAGCAGCCGGGACACCGTGAACACCGGGGAGCTGTTTTTT
D: TRBD1; V: TRBV7-2; size: few; J: TRBJ1-2; CDR3: CASSLQGSVGGYTF; DNA: TGTGCCAGCAGCCTACAGGGGTCGGTGGGCGGCTACACCTTC
D: TRBD2; V: TRBV9; size: NA; J: TRBJ2-1; CDR3: CASSVDLSSGTMNEQFF; DNA: TGTGCCAGCAGCGTAGATTTGTCTAGCGGGACGATGAATGAGCAGTTCTTC
D: NA; V: TRBV6-5; size: NA; J: TRBJ1-2; CDR3: CASSYGGGSYGYTF; DNA: TGTGCCAGCAGTTACGGGGGCGGAAGCTATGGCTACACCTTC